These 2 T cell receptor beta chains originate from one sample sequenced in a study of blood T cell repertoires in COVID-19. Generated by immunoSEQ multiplex PCR, the TCRdb table keeps only in-frame clones and is missing some. The data show about 47,000 clones, about 83% seen once. Sequencing was done on a sample of peripheral blood. The origin of the receptors is a man between 65 and 80 years old with active COVID-19.

The chain couples TRBV28 to TRBJ1-1; TRBD1 is a possible D gene (6 bases). The CDR3 totals 17 residues. V gave up 0 bases and J gave up 0 bases, with 14 bases separating them. CDR1 and CDR2 (germline): MDHEN, SYDVKM. This CDR3 is CASSLWSQGQMNTEAFF. The CDR3 DNA is TGTGCCAGCAGTTTATGGTCCCAAGGACAGATGAACACTGAAGCTTTCTTT.

A remark on this clone: The sample has other DNA sequences that encode this CDR3 too. V is TRBV7-2 and J is TRBJ1-2; a possible D gene is TRBD1 (5 bases). With 5 bases removed from V and 4 bases from J, the gap between germline ends came to 14 bases. The CDR3 has 14 residues. Germline-derived CDR1 and CDR2 are SGHTA and FQGNSA. This CDR3 is CASSPTGGGYGYTF. Written as DNA, the CDR3 is TGTGCCAGCAGCCCTACCGGGGGAGGCTATGGCTACACCTTC.